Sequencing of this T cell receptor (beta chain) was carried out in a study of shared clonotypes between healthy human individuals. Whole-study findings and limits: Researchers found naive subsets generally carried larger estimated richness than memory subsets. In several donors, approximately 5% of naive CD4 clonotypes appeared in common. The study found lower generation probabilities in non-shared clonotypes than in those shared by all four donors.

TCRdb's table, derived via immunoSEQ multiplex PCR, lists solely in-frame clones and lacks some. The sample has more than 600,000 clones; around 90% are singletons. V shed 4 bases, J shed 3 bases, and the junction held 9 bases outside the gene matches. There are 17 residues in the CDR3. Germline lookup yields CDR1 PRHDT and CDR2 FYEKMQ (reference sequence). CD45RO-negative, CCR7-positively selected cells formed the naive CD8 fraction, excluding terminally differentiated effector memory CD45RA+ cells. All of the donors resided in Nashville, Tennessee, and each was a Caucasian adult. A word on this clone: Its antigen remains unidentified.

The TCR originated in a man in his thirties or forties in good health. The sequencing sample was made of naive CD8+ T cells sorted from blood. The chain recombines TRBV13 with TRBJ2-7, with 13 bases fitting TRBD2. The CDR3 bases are TGTGCCAGCAGCTCCCGGACTAGCGGGAGAGGAGGCTACGAGCAGTACTTC. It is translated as CASSSRTSGRGGYEQYF.